Following are 5 T cell receptor beta chains from one sample sequenced in a study of shared clonotypes between healthy human individuals. Assay: immunoSEQ multiplex PCR; the TCRdb copy retains only in-frame clones and omits some. Of 740,000 or so clones detected, 55% to 85% appear once; the ten largest clones hold under 2%. Sequencing was carried out using memory CD4+ T cells sorted from blood. Sample subset: CD45RA-negative fraction. The receptors were gathered from a young woman in good health.

The chain has TRBV11-3 and TRBJ2-1; perhaps D is TRBD1 or TRBD2 (5 bases each). There are 15 residues in the CDR3. V shed 2 bases and J shed 3 bases, with 11 bases lying between them. The germline gives CDR1 SGHNT, CDR2 YENEEA. The CDR3: CASSLNGAVYNEQFF. Here the CDR3 DNA reads TGTGCCAGCAGCTTAAACGGGGCTGTCTACAATGAGCAGTTCTTC.

Only a few counts were recorded for this clone. The chain joins TRBV9 to TRBJ1-2; tentatively, D is TRBD1 (6 bases). Germline CDR1 and CDR2: SGDLS and YYNGEE. Trimming stripped 4 bases from V and 2 bases from J, with 12 bases between. The CDR3 runs to 14 residues. CDR3 in amino acids: CASSPNRGNYGYTF. The CDR3 coding sequence is TGTGCCAGCAGCCCCAATAGGGGGAACTATGGCTACACCTTC. Variable domain in full (rest from reference TRBV9 and TRBJ1-2): DSGVTQTPKHLITATGQRVTLRCSPRSGDLSVYWYQQSLDQGLQFLIQYYNGEERAKGNILERFSAQQFPDLHSELNLSSLELGDSALYFCASSPNRGNYGYTFGSGTRLTVV.

The chain has TRBV6-1 and TRBJ2-5; TRBD1 aligns across 7 bases. Germline values: CDR1 MNHNS, CDR2 SASEGT. The CDR3 has 14 residues. The junction had 5 bases not matched to a gene; V was cut back by 5 bases and J by 2 bases. The CDR3 coding sequence is TGTGCCAGCAGTTTGACAGGGAAGCAAGAGACCCAGTACTTC. This encodes CASSLTGKQETQYF.

This clone turned up a few times. The chain has TRBV6-5 and TRBJ2-6; the D is unclear. Germline V gene sequence: CDR1 MNHEY, CDR2 SVGAGI. Trimming stripped 4 bases from V and 0 bases from J, with 7 bases between. CDR3 length equals 15 residues. The DNA for the CDR3 is TGTGCCAGCAGTTCAATCTACTCTGGGGCCAACGTCCTGACTTTC. This encodes CASSSIYSGANVLTF.

The chain couples TRBV5-1 to TRBJ2-3; D is unresolved. Trimming stripped 0 bases from V and 13 bases from J, with 12 bases between. CDR1 and CDR2 (germline): SGHRS, YFSETQ. The CDR3 runs 12 residues. CDR3 nucleotides: TGCGCCAGCAGCTTGGACAAGGTTGTCGAGTATTTT. Translating gives CASSLDKVVEYF.